Shown below are 22 T cell receptor beta chains from a single sample sequenced in a study of cytomegalovirus exposure and HLA in healthy donors. The PCR employed 60 Vbeta primers together with 13 Jbeta primers. Assay: immunoSEQ multiplex PCR; the TCRdb copy retains only in-frame clones and omits some. The sample lists 140,000 to 150,000 clones, about 72% occurring once. The sequenced sample was PBMCs. The receptors here all came from a man aged 40-50 years in good health and CMV-seronegative.

In this sample, this clone turned up a few times. The chain links TRBV15 to TRBJ2-2; weak D call: TRBD2 (5 bases). Germline loops: CDR1 LNHNV, CDR2 YYDKDF (reference sequence). Trimming removed 1 base at V and 7 bases at J, with 10 bases between. This CDR3 region has 14 residues. Written as DNA, the CDR3 is TGTGCCACCAGCAGAGGGCTAGCTGGCGGGGAGCTGTTTTTT. Amino acids: CATSRGLAGGELFF.

DNA for the CDR3: TGTGCCAGCAGTCTGGACAGGGGGCTGGAGACCCAGTACTTC. As protein: CASSLDRGLETQYF. The rearrangement uses TRBV6-5 and TRBJ2-5, with 11 positions matching TRBD1. The CDR3 covers 14 residues. J gave up 5 bases and V 5 bases, and 4 bases lay outside the gene matches. Germline V CDR1 and CDR2: MNHEY, SVGAGI.

This chain connects TRBV6-5 to TRBJ1-1; D is unresolved. This CDR3 has 14 residues. Trimming stripped 5 bases from V and 1 base from J, with 11 bases between. Germline V gene lookup returns CDR1 MNHEY and CDR2 SVGAGI. The CDR3: CASSVQRWNTEAFF. The CDR3 DNA sequence: TGTGCCAGCAGTGTACAGAGATGGAACACTGAAGCTTTCTTT.

This clone was seen a few times. The rearrangement links TRBV5-4 to TRBJ2-3; D uncertain. The germline V and J ends were trimmed by 0 bases and 1 base, with 6 bases remaining between them. Germline V gene data show CDR1 as SGHNT and CDR2 as YYREEE (reference sequence). This CDR3 region has 14 residues. The DNA for the CDR3 is TGTGCCAGCAGCTTGGAGCTAGGCACAGATACGCAGTATTTT. Amino acids: CASSLELGTDTQYF.

V usage is TRBV19 and J usage is TRBJ1-2; D gene uncertain. V gave up 5 bases and J gave up 3 bases, with 16 bases separating them. The CDR3 consists of 15 residues. CDR1 and CDR2 from the germline V gene are LNHDA and SQIVND (reference sequence). CDR3 loop: CASSPVGSQHYGYTF. CDR3 DNA: TGTGCCAGTAGTCCCGTCGGTTCCCAACACTATGGCTACACCTTC.

The chain links TRBV10-1 to TRBJ1-6; D remains ambiguous. This CDR3 is 14 amino acids long. CDR1 is WNHNN, CDR2 SYGVQD, per germline (reference sequence). Trimming took 2 bases from V and 9 from J, leaving 11 bases between them. The CDR3 spells CASSEVRGGSPLHF. The DNA for the CDR3 is TGCGCCAGCAGTGAGGTCCGGGGAGGTTCACCCCTCCACTTT.

The rearrangement links TRBV6-5 to TRBJ2-7; TRBD1 matches at 9 bases. With V trimmed by 2 bases and J by 8 bases, 7 bases remained unmatched. The CDR3 spans 14 residues. CDR1 MNHEY and CDR2 SVGAGI come from the germline V gene. For the CDR3, the DNA is TGTGCCAGCAGTTACCGGGACAGGGCGGGCAAGCAGTACTTC. Amino acid sequence: CASSYRDRAGKQYF.

This clone was seen a handful of times. J is TRBJ2-7 and V is TRBV18; D may be TRBD1 (6 bases). The CDR3 sequence is 13 residues long. The V end lost 6 bases, the J end lost 3 bases, and 12 bases lay between the germline ends. Germline V gene sequence: CDR1 KGHSH, CDR2 LQKENI. In DNA form, the CDR3 reads TGTGCCAGCTCGCCATACAGGGACTACGAGCAGTACTTC. As protein: CASSPYRDYEQYF.

The chain has TRBV27 and TRBJ1-6; no firm D call. CDR1 and CDR2 (germline): MNHEY, SMNVEV (reference sequence). The CDR3 extends over 15 amino acids. V was trimmed by 6 bases and J by 2 bases, leaving 11 bases between them. The CDR3 DNA reads TGTGCCAGCAGCACCGGTGGGCCCTATAATTCACCCCTCCACTTT. This gives the protein CASSTGGPYNSPLHF.

This chain uses TRBV4-1 with TRBJ2-2; 7 positions match TRBD2. Germline V gives CDR1 MGHRA, CDR2 YSYEKL. This CDR3 is built from 17 residues. The trim removed 1 base at V and 7 bases at J, leaving 12 bases unmatched. For the CDR3, the DNA is TGCGCCAGCAGCCAAGGGAGGATGGGAGGGCCTGGCGGGGAGCTGTTTTTT. This gives the protein CASSQGRMGGPGGELFF.

This chain uses TRBV2 with TRBJ2-1; 10 bases agree with TRBD2. The CDR3 spans 14 residues. V gave up 4 bases and J gave up 7 bases; unmatched junction bases: 4. CDR1 is SNHLY, CDR2 FYNNEI, per germline. In DNA form, the CDR3 reads TGTGCCAGCAGTGTGGAAGCGGGAGGGAATGAGCAGTTCTTC. It yields the protein CASSVEAGGNEQFF.

The chain carries TRBV7-6 and TRBJ2-3; tentative D call: TRBD1 (7 bases). The CDR3 runs 12 residues. Looked up from germline, CDR1 is SGHVS and CDR2 is FNYEAQ. V gave up 3 bases and J gave up 14 bases, with 15 bases separating them. This chain's CDR3 is CASSLAEGAWYF. CDR3 nucleotides: TGTGCCAGCAGCTTGGCGGAGGGGGCTTGGTATTTT.

With regard to this clone: Other nucleotide sequences in the sample specify the same CDR3. The V gene is TRBV7-9, the J gene TRBJ1-5; 10 bases match TRBD1. The CDR3 totals 14 residues. Germline loops: CDR1 SEHNR, CDR2 FQNEAQ (reference sequence). Germline trimming cut 4 bases from V and 4 bases from J; bases unmatched to any gene: 1. CDR3 amino acids: CASSWGQGNQPQHF. The CDR3 DNA reads TGTGCCAGCAGCTGGGGACAGGGGAATCAGCCCCAGCATTTT.

The CDR3 reads CAWSGTGVAFF. In DNA, the CDR3 is TGTGCCTGGAGTGGGACAGGGGTAGCTTTCTTT. The V call is TRBV30, the J call TRBJ1-1; 9 nucleotides line up with TRBD1. In germline, CDR1 is GTSNPN, CDR2 SVGIG (reference sequence). Trimming at V came to 1 base and at J to 10 bases, leaving 1 base not matched to a gene. This CDR3 has 11 amino acids.

This chain connects TRBV19 to TRBJ2-5; D is undetermined. The CDR3 runs 15 residues. Trimming took 5 bases from V and 0 from J, leaving 13 bases between them. CDR1 is LNHDA, CDR2 SQIVND, per germline (reference sequence). CDR3 sequence (DNA): TGTGCCAGTAGTCCCAGGTCCTGGTACCAAGAGACCCAGTACTTC. It encodes CASSPRSWYQETQYF.

This rearrangement joins TRBV5-4 to TRBJ2-7; 11 nucleotides align to TRBD2. The germline V gene has CDR1 SGHNT and CDR2 YYREEE (reference sequence). The CDR3 has 16 residues. V lost 3 bases and J lost 2; bases outside the gene matches: 7. The CDR3 bases are TGTGCCAGCAGCTCCCCCCTAGCGGGAGGCCCCTACGAGCAGTACTTC. As protein: CASSSPLAGGPYEQYF.

The rearrangement joins TRBV20-1 to TRBJ2-5, with D unclear. Between the trimmed V and J ends, which lost 3 bases and 5 bases, there was a span of 7 bases. The CDR3 runs to 11 residues. Germline V CDR1 and CDR2: DFQATT, SNEGSKA (reference sequence). The CDR3 DNA sequence: TGCAGTGCTAGGGAGTGGGAGACCCAGTACTTC. Translation gives CSAREWETQYF.

This clone showed up just a few times. The chain recombines TRBV5-1 with TRBJ2-4; 8 bases agree with TRBD1. The CDR3 loop spans 16 amino acids. With V trimmed by 2 bases and J by 6 bases, 10 bases remained unmatched. CDR1 is SGHRS and CDR2 is YFSETQ in the germline V gene. The CDR3 region has the DNA TGCGCCAGCAGCTTTAGGTTGGGACAGGTGGGAAACATTCAGTACTTC. Residues: CASSFRLGQVGNIQYF.

V gene TRBV25-1 combines with J gene TRBJ1-1; possibly TRBD1 for D (6 bases). The CDR3 runs 15 residues. Germline V gives CDR1 MGHDK, CDR2 SYGVNS. Trimming pared 2 bases from V and 7 bases from J, leaving 17 bases between. The chain's CDR3 is CASSEGGANPLEAFF. CDR3 coding DNA: TGTGCCAGCAGTGAAGGGGGGGCAAATCCACTTGAAGCTTTCTTT.

The chain joins TRBV5-4 to TRBJ2-3; TRBD1 might be the D (6 bases). Trimming cost V 4 bases and J 0 bases, with 15 bases left between them. CDR3 length: 16 amino acids. From germline, CDR1 is SGHNT and CDR2 YYREEE (reference sequence). The chain's CDR3 is CASSNDRRASTDTQYF. The CDR3 DNA is TGTGCCAGCAGCAACGACAGGCGCGCTAGCACAGATACGCAGTATTTT. The full variable domain, in which reference TRBV5-4 and TRBJ2-3 provide the parts outside the CDR3, is ETGVTQSPTHLIKTRGQQVTLRCSSQSGHNTVSWYQQALGQGPQFIFQYYREEENGRGNFPPRFSGLQFPNYSSELNVNALELDDSALYLCASSNDRRASTDTQYFGPGTRLTVL.

The rearrangement joins TRBV5-6 to TRBJ2-2; D unresolved. Per the germline V gene, CDR1 is SGHDT and CDR2 is YYEEEE. This CDR3 has 12 amino acids. Trimming pared 4 bases from V and 5 bases from J, leaving 6 bases between. CDR3 sequence reads: CASSITTGELFF. The DNA for the CDR3 is TGTGCCAGCAGCATAACTACCGGGGAGCTGTTTTTT.

Only a few counts were recorded for this clone. The chain carries TRBV6-1 and TRBJ2-1, with D maybe TRBD2 (6 bases). Germline CDR1 is MNHNS and CDR2 is SASEGT. The CDR3 totals 16 residues. V gave up 2 bases and J gave up 7 bases, with 18 bases separating them. The CDR3 loop is CASSELGTLGRNEQFF. CDR3 nucleotides: TGTGCCAGCAGTGAACTGGGAACGCTGGGGAGGAATGAGCAGTTCTTC.